A selection of T cell receptor beta chains follows, all from one sample in a study of T-cell reconstitution after alpha-beta-depleted transplantation in children. TCRdb called the PCR reads again in MiXCR, with one record for every CDR3 protein. This sample has a few hundred thousand distinct CDR3 sequences; around 13% occur once, and the top ten carry around 6%. This sample comprised PBMCs from the stem cell graft donor, obtained from the stem cell graft. These receptor sequences come from a human donor who donated a stem cell graft to a child with combined immunodeficiency. The CDR3 runs from the conserved cysteine through the conserved F or W. A D gene is named only where the DNA matches it firmly. Expanded clones are given a class, and other clones once, few, many or no size at all.

j_call: TRBJ2-5; clone_size: -; d_call: -; v_call: TRBV20-1; cdr3_aa: CSATVLYQETQYF; cdr3_nt: TGCAGTGCTACTGTGTTGTACCAAGAGACCCAGTACTTC
j_call: TRBJ1-6; clone_size: few; d_call: -; v_call: TRBV4-2; cdr3_aa: CASGTRAKYNSPLHF; cdr3_nt: TGTGCCAGCGGGACCCGGGCAAAGTATAATTCACCCCTCCACTTT
j_call: TRBJ1-1; clone_size: -; d_call: -; v_call: TRBV5-6; cdr3_aa: CASSLAGRSEAFF; cdr3_nt: TGTGCCAGCAGCTTAGCGGGGAGGTCTGAAGCTTTCTTT
j_call: TRBJ2-5; clone_size: many; d_call: -; v_call: TRBV6-2/TRBV6-3; cdr3_aa: CASRSETQYF; cdr3_nt: TGTGCCAGCAGGAGCGAGACCCAGTACTTC
j_call: TRBJ1-3; clone_size: -; d_call: -; v_call: TRBV12-3/TRBV12-4; cdr3_aa: CASRIISGNTIYF; cdr3_nt: TGTGCCAGCAGAATCATATCTGGAAACACCATATATTTT
j_call: TRBJ2-1; clone_size: -; d_call: -; v_call: TRBV11-3; cdr3_aa: CASRGAWGNEQFF; cdr3_nt: TGTGCCTCCCGGGGGGCGTGGGGCAATGAGCAGTTCTTC
j_call: TRBJ2-7; clone_size: few; d_call: -; v_call: TRBV12-3/TRBV12-4; cdr3_aa: CASSFVLYEQYF; cdr3_nt: TGTGCCAGCAGTTTCGTCCTCTACGAGCAGTACTTC
j_call: TRBJ1-2; clone_size: few; d_call: -; v_call: TRBV27; cdr3_aa: CASSSTPGGANYGYTF; cdr3_nt: TGTGCCAGCAGCTCGACTCCTGGGGGGGCTAACTATGGCTACACCTTC
j_call: TRBJ2-1; clone_size: few; d_call: -; v_call: TRBV5-1; cdr3_aa: CASRAGTEQFF; cdr3_nt: TGCGCCAGCCGGGCCGGAACAGAGCAGTTCTTC
j_call: TRBJ2-7; clone_size: many; d_call: -; v_call: TRBV7-9; cdr3_aa: CASSLLVHEQYF; cdr3_nt: TGTGCCAGCAGCTTACTAGTCCACGAGCAGTACTTC
j_call: TRBJ1-5; clone_size: many; d_call: -; v_call: TRBV20-1; cdr3_aa: CSAVPAGANQPQHF; cdr3_nt: TGCAGTGCGGTTCCCGCTGGGGCCAATCAGCCCCAGCATTTT
j_call: TRBJ2-1; clone_size: many; d_call: -; v_call: TRBV5-1; cdr3_aa: CASSLTREQFF; cdr3_nt: TGCGCCAGCAGCTTAACGAGGGAGCAGTTCTTC
j_call: TRBJ2-7; clone_size: -; d_call: TRBD1; v_call: TRBV6-2/TRBV6-3; cdr3_aa: CASSRGQGVAYEQYF; cdr3_nt: TGTGCCAGCAGTCGGGGACAGGGAGTCGCCTACGAGCAGTACTTC
j_call: TRBJ2-1; clone_size: -; d_call: TRBD2; v_call: TRBV12-3/TRBV12-4; cdr3_aa: CASRRSGSGDEQFF; cdr3_nt: TGTGCCAGCAGGCGCAGCGGGAGTGGGGATGAGCAGTTCTTC
j_call: TRBJ2-6; clone_size: once; d_call: -; v_call: TRBV7-3; cdr3_aa: CASSVRTAGANVLTF; cdr3_nt: TGTGCCAGCAGCGTTCGGACAGCTGGGGCCAACGTCCTGACTTTC
j_call: TRBJ1-5; clone_size: many; d_call: -; v_call: TRBV12-3/TRBV12-4; cdr3_aa: CASSLAGGYQPQHF; cdr3_nt: TGTGCCAGCAGTTTAGCGGGGGGCTATCAGCCCCAGCATTTT
j_call: TRBJ2-2; clone_size: -; d_call: -; v_call: TRBV7-9; cdr3_aa: CASSFGTTGELFF; cdr3_nt: TGTGCCAGCAGCTTTGGAACCACCGGGGAGCTGTTTTTT
j_call: TRBJ2-5; clone_size: -; d_call: -; v_call: TRBV6-5; cdr3_aa: CASSYSGPSETQYF; cdr3_nt: TGTGCCAGCAGTTATTCCGGGCCGTCGGAGACCCAGTACTTC
j_call: TRBJ2-5; clone_size: -; d_call: -; v_call: TRBV27; cdr3_aa: CASRVAQTETQYF; cdr3_nt: TGTGCCAGCAGAGTAGCACAAACAGAGACCCAGTACTTC
j_call: TRBJ2-3; clone_size: -; d_call: TRBD2; v_call: TRBV7-8; cdr3_aa: CASSLERLAGATDTQYF; cdr3_nt: TGTGCCAGCAGCTTAGAGCGCCTAGCGGGAGCGACAGATACGCAGTATTTT
j_call: TRBJ2-1; clone_size: few; d_call: -; v_call: TRBV11-1; cdr3_aa: CASSLGWRGNEQFF; cdr3_nt: TGTGCCAGCAGCTTAGGTTGGAGGGGAAATGAGCAGTTCTTC
j_call: TRBJ2-7; clone_size: few; d_call: -; v_call: TRBV5-1; cdr3_aa: CASSSGRHEQYF; cdr3_nt: TGCGCCAGCAGCTCCGGCAGACACGAGCAGTACTTC
j_call: TRBJ2-1; clone_size: -; d_call: -; v_call: TRBV12-3/TRBV12-4; cdr3_aa: CASSLVGEAYNEQFF; cdr3_nt: TGTGCCAGCAGTTTAGTCGGGGAAGCCTACAATGAGCAGTTCTTC
j_call: TRBJ2-2; clone_size: -; d_call: -; v_call: TRBV6-5; cdr3_aa: CASQGPRGLFF; cdr3_nt: TGTGCCAGCCAGGGGCCGAGAGGGCTGTTTTTT
j_call: TRBJ1-1; clone_size: -; d_call: -; v_call: TRBV2; cdr3_aa: CASIPNSQNTEAFF; cdr3_nt: TGTGCCAGCATCCCTAACAGCCAGAACACTGAAGCTTTCTTT
j_call: TRBJ2-1; clone_size: few; d_call: -; v_call: TRBV24-1; cdr3_aa: CATSDPTRTSSAYNEQFF; cdr3_nt: TGTGCCACCAGTGACCCCACTCGTACTAGCAGCGCCTACAATGAGCAGTTCTTC
j_call: TRBJ1-1; clone_size: many; d_call: -; v_call: TRBV12-3/TRBV12-4; cdr3_aa: CASSLGKVTEAFF; cdr3_nt: TGTGCCAGCAGTTTGGGGAAAGTTACTGAAGCTTTCTTT
j_call: TRBJ2-3; clone_size: -; d_call: TRBD1; v_call: TRBV12-3/TRBV12-4; cdr3_aa: CASSLGTDTDTQYF; cdr3_nt: TGTGCCAGCAGTTTGGGGACAGACACAGATACGCAGTATTTT
j_call: TRBJ2-3; clone_size: -; d_call: TRBD2; v_call: TRBV7-2; cdr3_aa: CASSLSGSAGDTQYF; cdr3_nt: TGTGCCAGCAGTCTTAGCGGGAGCGCGGGAGATACGCAGTATTTT
j_call: TRBJ2-1; clone_size: -; d_call: -; v_call: TRBV29-1; cdr3_aa: CSVEGGRTSYNEQFF; cdr3_nt: TGCAGCGTTGAGGGGGGTAGAACCTCCTACAATGAGCAGTTCTTC
j_call: TRBJ2-1; clone_size: many; d_call: TRBD2; v_call: TRBV29-1; cdr3_aa: CSVRRGTSGVGYNEQFF; cdr3_nt: TGCAGCGTACGCCGTGGGACTAGCGGGGTTGGGTACAATGAGCAGTTCTTC
j_call: TRBJ2-5; clone_size: -; d_call: TRBD2; v_call: TRBV4-3; cdr3_aa: CASSLGLAGQGEETQYF; cdr3_nt: TGCGCCAGCAGCCTAGGACTAGCGGGGCAAGGGGAAGAGACCCAGTACTTC
j_call: TRBJ2-2; clone_size: few; d_call: -; v_call: TRBV12-3/TRBV12-4; cdr3_aa: CASTRRGDGGELFF; cdr3_nt: TGTGCCAGCACTAGGCGCGGGGACGGCGGGGAGCTGTTTTTT
j_call: TRBJ2-3; clone_size: -; d_call: TRBD1; v_call: TRBV30; cdr3_aa: CACPGTGFHTQYF; cdr3_nt: TGTGCCTGCCCCGGGACAGGCTTTCATACGCAGTATTTT
j_call: TRBJ1-5; clone_size: -; d_call: -; v_call: TRBV5-1; cdr3_aa: CASSMRGGQPQHF; cdr3_nt: TGCGCCAGCAGCATGAGGGGGGGTCAGCCCCAGCATTTT
j_call: TRBJ1-2; clone_size: -; d_call: -; v_call: TRBV20-1; cdr3_aa: CSALGTTTPVNYGYTF; cdr3_nt: TGCAGTGCCCTTGGGACCACGACCCCCGTTAACTATGGCTACACCTTC
j_call: TRBJ2-1; clone_size: many; d_call: TRBD2; v_call: TRBV12-3/TRBV12-4; cdr3_aa: CASSLRGSRDEQFF; cdr3_nt: TGTGCCAGCAGTTTACGCGGGAGTAGGGATGAGCAGTTCTTC
j_call: TRBJ1-1; clone_size: many; d_call: -; v_call: TRBV28; cdr3_aa: CASSLYFRGKTEAFF; cdr3_nt: TGTGCCAGCAGTTTATATTTTAGGGGGAAAACTGAAGCTTTCTTT
j_call: TRBJ2-1; clone_size: few; d_call: -; v_call: TRBV7-2; cdr3_aa: CASSLATTHVGYNEQFF; cdr3_nt: TGTGCCAGCAGCTTAGCTACGACGCATGTCGGTTACAATGAGCAGTTCTTC
j_call: TRBJ2-3; clone_size: few; d_call: -; v_call: TRBV7-6; cdr3_aa: CASSSLGGLGTDTQYF; cdr3_nt: TGTGCCAGCAGCTCCCTCGGGGGCCTAGGCACAGATACGCAGTATTTT
j_call: TRBJ1-6; clone_size: few; d_call: TRBD1; v_call: TRBV7-6; cdr3_aa: CASSLAGTDSPLHF; cdr3_nt: TGTGCCAGCAGCTTAGCGGGGACAGATTCACCCCTCCACTTT
j_call: TRBJ2-1; clone_size: few; d_call: -; v_call: TRBV18; cdr3_aa: CASSPWALEVEQFF; cdr3_nt: TGTGCCAGCTCACCCTGGGCCCTCGAGGTTGAGCAGTTCTTC
j_call: TRBJ1-6; clone_size: -; d_call: TRBD1; v_call: TRBV5-1; cdr3_aa: CASSLVRQGASNSPLHF; cdr3_nt: TGCGCCAGCAGCTTGGTTCGACAGGGGGCTAGTAATTCACCCCTCCACTTT
j_call: TRBJ2-6; clone_size: few; d_call: -; v_call: TRBV7-2; cdr3_aa: CASSLDGPSGANVLTF; cdr3_nt: TGTGCCAGCAGCTTAGACGGGCCCTCTGGGGCCAACGTCCTGACTTTC
j_call: TRBJ1-2; clone_size: -; d_call: -; v_call: TRBV15; cdr3_aa: CATREQTNYGYTF; cdr3_nt: TGTGCCACCAGAGAACAGACTAACTATGGCTACACCTTC